Below are 22 T cell receptor beta chains sequenced from a single sample in a study of blood T cells in healthy people across ages. Then a second PCR, running about 6 to 12 cycles, was carried out with a sample-barcoded 5' primer and a J-beta primer mix. TCRdb called the 5' RACE reads again in MiXCR, with one record for every CDR3 protein. The repertoire holds roughly 1.7 million distinct CDR3 sequences, about 32% seen once, with about 11% in the top ten. Sequencing was carried out using blood. Every receptor here comes from a woman aged 30 to 39 in good health.

This chain links TRBV20-1 with TRBJ2-1; 9 bases map to TRBD1. Per germline, CDR1 DFQATT and CDR2 SNEGSKA (reference sequence). V was pared by 1 base and J by 4 bases, with 2 bases of the junction left unmatched. The CDR3 has 14 residues. Here the CDR3 reads CSARAGTGYNEQFF. CDR3 bases: TGCAGTGCTAGAGCCGGGACAGGGTACAATGAGCAGTTCTTC.

This chain uses TRBV28 with TRBJ2-7; D is perhaps TRBD1 (6 bases). The CDR3 runs 16 residues. From germline, CDR1 is MDHEN and CDR2 SYDVKM. V lost 9 bases and J lost 3, with 24 bases in between. CDR3 DNA: TGTGCCAGGACTGGGGACATACCCCAAAAAGGCTACGAGCAGTACTTC. It codes for CARTGDIPQKGYEQYF.

V gene TRBV6-5 combines with J gene TRBJ2-1, with D tentatively TRBD1 (5 bases). The CDR3 consists of 16 residues. CDR1 and CDR2 (germline): MNHEY, SVGAGI. V was trimmed by 2 bases and J by 4 bases, leaving 15 bases between them. Here the CDR3 reads CASSYLRQGSYNEQFF. For the CDR3, the DNA is TGTGCCAGCAGTTACCTCCGGCAGGGCTCATACAATGAGCAGTTCTTC.

This clonotype was recorded a few times. The chain has TRBV7-2 and TRBJ1-4; D not resolved. Trimming stripped 4 bases from V and 1 base from J, with 10 bases between. The CDR3 totals 15 residues. Germline V gene lookup returns CDR1 SGHTA and CDR2 FQGNSA. Written as DNA, the CDR3 is TGTGCCAGCAGCTCCACTTGGATAACTAATGAAAAACTGTTTTTT. This sequence encodes CASSSTWITNEKLFF. Variable domain in full (rest from reference TRBV7-2 and TRBJ1-4): GAGVSQSPSNKVTEKGKDVELRCDPISGHTALYWYRQSLGQGLEFLIYFQGNSAPDKSGLPSDRFSAERTGGSVSTLTIQRTQQEDSAVYLCASSSTWITNEKLFFGSGTQLSVL.

This clonotype was detected only a few times. This chain links TRBV6-5 with TRBJ2-5, with 10 bases fitting TRBD2. V lost 2 bases and J lost 9; bases outside the gene matches: 3. The CDR3 loop spans 13 amino acids. CDR1 and CDR2 (germline): MNHEY, SVGAGI. The CDR3 is CASSYGLAGAQYF. In DNA, the CDR3 is TGTGCCAGCAGTTACGGTCTAGCGGGAGCCCAGTACTTC.

The CDR3 loop is CAWSTGAAYEQYF. The CDR3 nucleotides are TGTGCCTGGAGTACAGGGGCCGCTTACGAGCAGTACTTC. The chain combines TRBV30 with TRBJ2-5; TRBD1 matches at 7 bases. The DNA end favors TRBJ2-7, so the J call may be wrong. Germline V gives CDR1 GTSNPN, CDR2 SVGIG (reference sequence). The CDR3 has 13 amino acids.

The V call is TRBV20-1, the J call TRBJ2-5; D is perhaps TRBD2 (5 bases). This CDR3 is 12 amino acids long. The germline V and J ends were trimmed by 1 base and 13 bases, with 16 bases remaining between them. The germline gives CDR1 DFQATT, CDR2 SNEGSKA (reference sequence). The CDR3 DNA is TGCAGTGCTAGAGGTCTGACTATCGAGCGGTACTTC. It encodes CSARGLTIERYF.

The chain has TRBV11-2 and TRBJ2-7; weak D call: TRBD1 (6 bases). The CDR3 is 15 amino acids. Between the trimmed V and J ends, which lost 1 base and 0 bases, there was a span of 10 bases. Germline V lookup: CDR1 SGHAT, CDR2 FQNNGV. The CDR3 region is CASSLGSGVSYEQYF. CDR3 coding DNA: TGTGCCAGCAGCTTAGGGTCAGGGGTCTCCTACGAGCAGTACTTC. The full variable domain, with the rest looked up from reference TRBV11-2 and TRBJ2-7, is EAGVAQSPRYKIIEKRQSVAFWCNPISGHATLYWYQQILGQGPKLLIQFQNNGVVDDSQLPKDRFSAERLKGVDSTLKIQPAKLEDSAVYLCASSLGSGVSYEQYFGPGTRLTVT.

V usage is TRBV5-1 and J usage is TRBJ2-1; no clear D. Germline CDR1 SGHRS, CDR2 YFSETQ. V lost 0 bases, J lost 2 bases, and 9 bases lay in between. The CDR3 covers 15 residues. The CDR3 reads CASSLVGITYNEQFF. CDR3 nucleotide sequence: TGCGCCAGCAGCTTGGTGGGGATAACCTACAATGAGCAGTTCTTC.

This clonotype was seen a few times. The CDR3 sequence: CASSLGATTTEAFF. The CDR3 DNA reads as TGTGCCAGCAGCCTCGGCGCTACGACCACTGAAGCTTTCTTT. This chain joins TRBV9 and TRBJ1-1; D remains ambiguous. Germline loops: CDR1 SGDLS, CDR2 YYNGEE. The CDR3 contains 14 residues. Trimming pared 4 bases from V and 4 bases from J, leaving 14 bases between.

CDR3 in DNA: TGTGCCAGCAGTGAATCCCTTAAGGAGCGGGGGGGCAACAATGAGCAGTTCTTC. It specifies CASSESLKERGGNNEQFF. The chain recombines TRBV25-1 with TRBJ2-1, with TRBD2 identical over 10 bases. The CDR3 spans 18 residues. Trimming took 1 base from V and 5 from J; bases not matched to a gene: 11. Germline values: CDR1 MGHDK, CDR2 SYGVNS.

The chain carries TRBV27 and TRBJ1-1; no definite D call. Germline V gene data show CDR1 as MNHEY and CDR2 as SMNVEV (reference sequence). The CDR3 runs to 14 residues. V dropped 5 bases and J dropped 4 bases, with 14 bases sitting between them. This CDR3 reads CASSPLGPTTEAFF. CDR3 in DNA: TGTGCCAGCAGTCCCTTGGGTCCGACCACTGAAGCTTTCTTT.

This clonotype was detected a few times. The CDR3 bases are TGCAGTGCCGAATGGACAGGGGCCAACACTGAAGCTTTCTTT. Amino acids: CSAEWTGANTEAFF. This sequence joins TRBV20-1 and TRBJ1-1; TRBD1 agrees at 9 bases. The CDR3 contains 14 residues. Germline CDR1 DFQATT, CDR2 SNEGSKA (reference sequence). V shed 6 bases, J shed 2 bases, and the junction held 7 bases outside the gene matches.

There are a few counts of this clonotype. The rearrangement joins TRBV5-1 to TRBJ2-7; 7 nucleotides agree with TRBD2. Germline V CDR1 and CDR2: SGHRS, YFSETQ. This CDR3 contains 15 residues. The junction had 12 bases not matched to a gene; V was cut back by 4 bases and J by 5 bases. CDR3 residues: CASSQSGRETHEQYF. CDR3 sequence (DNA): TGCGCCAGCAGCCAAAGCGGGCGGGAGACCCACGAGCAGTACTTC.

This clonotype was seen a handful of times. The chain combines TRBV27 with TRBJ2-2, with D uncertain. V lost 5 bases and J 5 bases, leaving 9 bases between the germline ends. Germline CDR1 reads MNHEY; CDR2 reads SMNVEV (reference sequence). This CDR3 has 13 amino acids. The CDR3 here is CASSATVTGELFF. The DNA for the CDR3 is TGTGCCAGCAGTGCCACAGTAACCGGGGAGCTGTTTTTT.

This chain joins TRBV5-1 and TRBJ2-1, with 11 bases aligning to TRBD2. CDR1 is SGHRS, CDR2 YFSETQ, per germline. Trimming took 2 bases from V and 7 from J; bases not matched to a gene: 8. This CDR3 has 16 amino acids. The chain's CDR3 is CASSFLAGGTRNEQFF. For the CDR3, the DNA is TGCGCCAGCAGCTTTTTAGCGGGGGGGACCCGGAATGAGCAGTTCTTC.

The chain has TRBV6-5 and TRBJ2-1, with 11 bases identical to TRBD2. The J call may be in error: the DNA end matches TRBJ2-7 better. This CDR3 is built from 15 residues. Looked up from germline, CDR1 is MNHEY and CDR2 is SVGAGI. CDR3 in DNA: TGTGCCAGCGGACCGGGACTAGCGGCCTACAATGAGCAGTACTTC. Translated: CASGPGLAAYNEQYF.

The chain couples TRBV4-1 to TRBJ1-2; D call uncertain. V was cut by 0 bases and J by 3 bases, with 11 bases left in between. The CDR3 extends over 15 amino acids. Germline values: CDR1 MGHRA, CDR2 YSYEKL. This CDR3 reads CASSQDGVGHYGYTF. CDR3 sequence (DNA): TGCGCCAGCAGCCAAGACGGCGTCGGCCACTATGGCTACACCTTC.

Worth noting for this clonotype: Mismatch with germline at one junction end may stem from a read error. The chain combines TRBV12-3 or TRBV12-4 with TRBJ2-3; no clear D. The CDR3 is made up of 15 amino acids. In DNA, the CDR3 is TGTGCCAGCAGTGCGGACGGAGCTAGAGCAGATGCGCAGTATTTT. Translating it yields CASSADGARADAQYF.

The V gene is TRBV7-9, the J gene TRBJ2-1, with D possibly matching TRBD2 (5 bases). Trimming pared 7 bases from V and 12 bases from J, leaving 31 bases between. This CDR3 contains 17 residues. Germline assignment: CDR1 SEHNR and CDR2 FQNEAQ (reference sequence). DNA for the CDR3: TGTGCCAGCACCGATGGTAGGAGGACCGTCCGTCCTAGGTCGCAGTTCTTC. It encodes CASTDGRRTVRPRSQFF. Variable domain in full (rest from reference TRBV7-9 and TRBJ2-1): DTGVSQNPRHKITKRGQNVTFRCDPISEHNRLYWYRQTLGQGPEFLTYFQNEAQLEKSRLLSDRFSAERPKGSFSTLEIQRTEQGDSAMYLCASTDGRRTVRPRSQFFGPGTRLTVL.

The rearrangement links TRBV3-1 to TRBJ1-2; TRBD1 matches at 10 bases. Germline CDR1 reads LGHDT; CDR2 reads YNNKEL (reference sequence). The CDR3 covers 14 residues. Trimming took 4 bases from V and 4 from J; bases not matched to a gene: 3. The chain's CDR3 is CASSPWDRGYGYTF. The CDR3 DNA sequence: TGTGCCAGCAGCCCATGGGACAGGGGCTATGGCTACACCTTC.

This clonotype was recorded at least ten times. V usage is TRBV20-1 and J usage is TRBJ2-3; D call uncertain. The V end was cut by 2 bases, the J end by 0 bases, with 12 bases between. The CDR3 runs 15 residues. Germline values: CDR1 DFQATT, CDR2 SNEGSKA (reference sequence). This CDR3 is CSARIPLTSTDTQYF. The CDR3 region has the DNA TGCAGTGCTAGAATCCCATTAACTAGCACAGATACGCAGTATTTT.